The rows below give T cell receptor beta chains drawn from one sample of a study of CD8 T cells in ankylosing spondylitis. MiXCR, applied by TCRdb to the 5' RACE reads, yields one record per CDR3 protein. This repertoire shows 330,000 or so distinct CDR3 sequences, less than 10% found once; its top ten account for about 14%. The sequencing input was blood, either unsorted or a sorted T cell fraction (not recorded which). The receptor set was obtained from a male donor with ankylosing spondylitis. Each CDR3 is given with its conserved first and last residue.

V gene,J gene,CDR3 protein
TRBV7-9,TRBJ2-1,CASSLGQGAINEQFF
TRBV7-9,TRBJ2-7,CASSPLWGTGANEQYF
TRBV9,TRBJ2-2,CASSVAGVNTGELFF
TRBV11-2,TRBJ2-5,CASSLVRVRTQYF
TRBV5-1,TRBJ2-1,CASSLVPSGGYNEQFF
TRBV2,TRBJ2-4,CASSPRGSGLTNIQYF
TRBV4-3,TRBJ2-4,CASSRSGRAYGNIQYF
TRBV20-1,TRBJ2-7,CSASGRGLYSISYEQYF
TRBV27,TRBJ2-1,CASGVAGVSEQFF
TRBV21-1,TRBJ1-5,CASSKEGINQPQHF
TRBV3-1,TRBJ1-4,CASSQGRSEKLFF
TRBV6-5,TRBJ2-1,CASSYGYRRNEQFF
TRBV5-1,TRBJ2-3,CASSLGGLAGSVADTQYF
TRBV27,TRBJ2-7,CASSSGTSGSWSYF
TRBV6-2/TRBV6-3,TRBJ2-2,CASSYGVGELFF
TRBV12-3/TRBV12-4,TRBJ2-1,CASSSGLAGSQFF
TRBV29-1,TRBJ2-7,CSASTGRHEQYF
TRBV4-1,TRBJ2-7,CASSQGDRAPAYEQYF
TRBV9,TRBJ2-3,CASSVVANTDTQYF
TRBV6-5,TRBJ2-3,CASSYSASGSRTDTQYF
TRBV5-6,TRBJ2-3,CASSPLAGQGTDTQYF
TRBV12-3/TRBV12-4,TRBJ2-1,CASRDRLGAGGNEQFF
TRBV14,TRBJ2-5,CASSSGIRETQYF
TRBV11-3,TRBJ2-3,CASSFSTERVDTQYF
TRBV28,TRBJ2-5,CASRLTGLETQYF
TRBV2,TRBJ2-1,CASSDRDYYNEQFF
TRBV5-1,TRBJ2-7,CASRVAESSRYEQYF
TRBV5-5,TRBJ2-1,CASSSSGRYEQFF
TRBV9,TRBJ2-1,CASSVASGYNEQFF
TRBV6-1,TRBJ2-5,CASSISEGWRQETQYF
TRBV18,TRBJ2-2,CASSSQAALNTGELFF
TRBV7-3,TRBJ2-3,CASSLTSKTGVDTQYF
TRBV2,TRBJ2-1,CASTRDTIYNEQFF
TRBV12-3/TRBV12-4,TRBJ2-7,CASSFDRSEQYF
TRBV28,TRBJ2-1,CASKGGGLEQFF
TRBV12-3/TRBV12-4,TRBJ1-1,CASSGGSRTFF
TRBV7-6,TRBJ2-3,CASSARGGTQYF
TRBV29-1,TRBJ2-1,CSVEDPGGEQFF
TRBV5-1,TRBJ1-3,CASSFDLDNSGNTIYF
TRBV15,TRBJ1-3,CATSRVTTDRFYF
TRBV29-1,TRBJ1-1,CSGRVSMNTEAFF
TRBV3-1,TRBJ2-7,CASSPYGGTYEQYF
TRBV4-1,TRBJ1-4,CASSRTGRTNEKLFF
TRBV14,TRBJ2-7,CASSLGLAGFLSGEQYF
TRBV28,TRBJ1-5,CASRRQGGGNQPQHF
TRBV6-2/TRBV6-3,TRBJ1-5,CASKGPEGPQHF
TRBV7-9,TRBJ2-1,CASSLVRVNEQFF
TRBV11-3,TRBJ1-1,CASSSGWEEAFF
TRBV5-1,TRBJ2-3,CASSLERTPDTQYF
TRBV18,TRBJ2-7,CASSPGHLYEQYF
TRBV27,TRBJ1-6,CASSRGQINSPLHF
TRBV7-2,TRBJ2-3,CASSLRTGTDTQYF